This TCR beta chain was sequenced during a study of blood T cell repertoires in COVID-19. Across the whole study: The United States, Italy and Spain provided the acute and convalescent COVID-19 samples. From T cells, B-cell-depleted T cells, or PBMCs came the material, which was cDNA or gDNA.

Authors' data handling: Estimation of nucleated cell counts was performed using reference gene primer amplification. The method was immunoSEQ multiplex PCR; TCRdb's version includes in-frame clones alone and lacks a portion of them. V and J calls plus clone size are reproduced from that table; the DNA served to infer D and trimming. The data contain about 130,000 clones, around 87% of them singletons. The germline V and J ends were trimmed by 4 bases and 4 bases, with 8 bases remaining between them. The V gene's germline CDR1 is SQVTM and CDR2 ANQGSEA. The CDR3 is 12 amino acids. The table lists this clone with a few counts.

The specimen was peripheral blood. V is TRBV29-1 and J is TRBJ1-5; D remains ambiguous. The TCR was taken from a woman aged 60-75 years with acute or convalescent COVID-19. The CDR3 loop is CSVGDVNQPQHF. The CDR3 coding sequence is TGCAGCGTTGGAGACGTTAATCAGCCCCAGCATTTT.